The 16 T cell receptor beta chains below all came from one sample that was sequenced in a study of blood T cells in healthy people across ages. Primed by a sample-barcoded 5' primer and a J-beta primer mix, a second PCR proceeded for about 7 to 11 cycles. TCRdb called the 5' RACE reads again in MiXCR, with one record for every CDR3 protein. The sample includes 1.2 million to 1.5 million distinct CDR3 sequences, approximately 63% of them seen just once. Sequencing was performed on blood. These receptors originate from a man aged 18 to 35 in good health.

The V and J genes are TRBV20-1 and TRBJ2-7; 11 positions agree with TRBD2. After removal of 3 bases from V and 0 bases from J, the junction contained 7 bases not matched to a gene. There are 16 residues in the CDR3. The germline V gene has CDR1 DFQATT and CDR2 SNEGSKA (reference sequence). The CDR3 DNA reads TGCAGTGCTAGGTCTGGGACTAGCGGACTCTCCTACGAGCAGTACTTC. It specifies CSARSGTSGLSYEQYF.

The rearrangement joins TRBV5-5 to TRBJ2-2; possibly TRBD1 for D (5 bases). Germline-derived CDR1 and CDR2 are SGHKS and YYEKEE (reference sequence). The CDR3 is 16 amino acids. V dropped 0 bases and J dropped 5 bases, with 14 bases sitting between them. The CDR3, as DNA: TGTGCCAGCAGCTTGGCGACCTCCCAGGGTACCGGGGAGCTGTTTTTT. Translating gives CASSLATSQGTGELFF.

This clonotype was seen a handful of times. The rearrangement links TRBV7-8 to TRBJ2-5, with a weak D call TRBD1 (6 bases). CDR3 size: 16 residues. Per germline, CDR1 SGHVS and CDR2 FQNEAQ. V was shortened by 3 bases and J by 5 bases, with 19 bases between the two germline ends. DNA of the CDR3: TGTGCCAGCAGCTTTGCGGGTGCAGGGGAGTTGGAGACCCAGTACTTC. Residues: CASSFAGAGELETQYF.

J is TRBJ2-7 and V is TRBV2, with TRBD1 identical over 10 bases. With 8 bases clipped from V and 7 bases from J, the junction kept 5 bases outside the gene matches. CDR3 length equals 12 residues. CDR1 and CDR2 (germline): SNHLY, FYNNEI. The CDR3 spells CASRQGAREQYF. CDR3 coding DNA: TGTGCCAGCCGACAGGGGGCGAGGGAGCAGTACTTC.

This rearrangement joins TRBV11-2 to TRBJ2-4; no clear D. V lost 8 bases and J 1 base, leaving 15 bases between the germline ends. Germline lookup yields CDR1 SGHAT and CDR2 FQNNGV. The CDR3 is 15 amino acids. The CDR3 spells CASLLGVGAKNIQYF. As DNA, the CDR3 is TGTGCCAGCCTCTTAGGAGTGGGGGCCAAAAACATTCAGTACTTC.

The CDR3 DNA follows: TGTGCCAGCAGTCCCCGACAGGGTATTTGGGTGACCTACAATGAGCAGTTCTTC. Its protein is CASSPRQGIWVTYNEQFF. V gene TRBV12-3 or TRBV12-4 combines with J gene TRBJ2-1; TRBD1 agrees at 7 bases. CDR3 size: 18 residues. The V segment lost 5 bases and the J segment 2 bases; nucleotides outside the gene matches: 15.

DNA for the CDR3: TGTGCCAGCAGCTCCGCACGAGCGGGAGGGGCAGATACGCAGTATTTT. This sequence encodes CASSSARAGGADTQYF. The rearrangement joins TRBV7-2 to TRBJ2-3; the match to TRBD2 covers 10 bases. From germline, CDR1 is SGHTA and CDR2 FQGNSA. Trimming at V came to 4 bases and at J to 4 bases, leaving 8 bases not matched to a gene. CDR3 size: 16 residues.

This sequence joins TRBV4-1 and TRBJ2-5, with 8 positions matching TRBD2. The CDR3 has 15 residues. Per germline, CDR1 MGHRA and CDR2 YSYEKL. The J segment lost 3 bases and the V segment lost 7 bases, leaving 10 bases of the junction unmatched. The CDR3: CASTPRGSGEETQYF. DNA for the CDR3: TGCGCCAGCACCCCCAGGGGTAGCGGGGAAGAGACCCAGTACTTC.

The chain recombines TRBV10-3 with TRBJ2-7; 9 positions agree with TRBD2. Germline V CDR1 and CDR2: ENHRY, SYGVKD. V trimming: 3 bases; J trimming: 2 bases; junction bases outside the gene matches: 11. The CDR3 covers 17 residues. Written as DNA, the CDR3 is TGTGCCATCAGTGAAGGTGATAGCGGGAGTTTTACCTACGAGCAGTACTTC. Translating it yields CAISEGDSGSFTYEQYF.

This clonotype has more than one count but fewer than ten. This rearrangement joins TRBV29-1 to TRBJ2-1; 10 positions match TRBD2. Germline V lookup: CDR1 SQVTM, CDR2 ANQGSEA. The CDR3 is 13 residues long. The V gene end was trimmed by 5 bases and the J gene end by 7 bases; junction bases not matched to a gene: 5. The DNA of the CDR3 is TGCAGCGTTAGCGGGAGGGCCTCAAATGAGCAGTTCTTC. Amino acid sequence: CSVSGRASNEQFF.

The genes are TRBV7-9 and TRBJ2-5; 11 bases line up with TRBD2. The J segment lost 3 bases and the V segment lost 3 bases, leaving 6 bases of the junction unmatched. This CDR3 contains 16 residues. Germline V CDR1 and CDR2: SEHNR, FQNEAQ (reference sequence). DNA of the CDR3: TGTGCCAGCAGCTTTACTAGCGGGAGAGGGGAAGAGACCCAGTACTTC. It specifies CASSFTSGRGEETQYF.

As DNA, the CDR3 is TGTGCCAGCAGCCCCCCCCCGGGGGCCTCCTACGAGCAGTACTTC. This codes for CASSPPPGASYEQYF. The chain uses TRBV7-6 and TRBJ2-7; possibly TRBD1 or TRBD2 for D (6 bases each). Germline V lookup: CDR1 SGHVS, CDR2 FNYEAQ. The CDR3 has 15 residues. Trimming cost V 5 bases and J 0 bases, with 14 bases left between them.

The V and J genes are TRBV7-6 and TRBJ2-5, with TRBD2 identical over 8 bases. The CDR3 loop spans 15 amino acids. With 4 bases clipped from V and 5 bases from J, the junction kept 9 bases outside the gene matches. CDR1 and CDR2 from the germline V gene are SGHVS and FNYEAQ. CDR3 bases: TGTGCCAGCAGCTCCTACCGGGGGGGTTCGGAGACCCAGTACTTC. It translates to CASSSYRGGSETQYF.

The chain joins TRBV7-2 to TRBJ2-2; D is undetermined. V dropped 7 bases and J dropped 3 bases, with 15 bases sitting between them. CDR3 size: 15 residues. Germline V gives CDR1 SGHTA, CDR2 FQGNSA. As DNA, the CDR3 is TGTGCCAGCACGAATTGGGAAGGGTACACCGGGGAGCTGTTTTTT. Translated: CASTNWEGYTGELFF.

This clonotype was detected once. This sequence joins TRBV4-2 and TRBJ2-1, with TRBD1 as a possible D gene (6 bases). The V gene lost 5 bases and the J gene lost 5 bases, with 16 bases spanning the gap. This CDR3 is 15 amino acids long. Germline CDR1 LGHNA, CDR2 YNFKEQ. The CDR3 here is CASSSRPGADNEQFF. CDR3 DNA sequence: TGTGCCAGCAGCTCAAGGCCAGGGGCCGACAATGAGCAGTTCTTC.

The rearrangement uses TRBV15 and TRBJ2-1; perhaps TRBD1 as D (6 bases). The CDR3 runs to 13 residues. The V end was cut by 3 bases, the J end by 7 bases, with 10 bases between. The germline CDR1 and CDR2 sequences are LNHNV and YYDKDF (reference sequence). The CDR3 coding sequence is TGTGCCACCAGCAGTCGAAGGGGGAATGAGCAGTTCTTC. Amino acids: CATSSRRGNEQFF. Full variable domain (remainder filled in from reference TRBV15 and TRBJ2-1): DAMVIQNPRYQVTQFGKPVTLSCSQTLNHNVMYWYQQKSSQAPKLLFHYYDKDFNNEADTPDNFQSRRPNTSFCFLDIRSPGLGDTAMYLCATSSRRGNEQFFGPGTRLTVL.